This T cell receptor (beta chain) stems from a study of T-cell reconstitution after alpha-beta-depleted transplantation in children. A TCRbeta library incorporating unique molecular identifiers was prepared. TCRdb re-called the PCR reads through MiXCR, storing one row per CDR3 protein. The data contain roughly 610,000 distinct CDR3 sequences, roughly a tenth of them seen just once; the ten biggest clones take up less than 5%. Germline V gives CDR1 LNHDA, CDR2 SQIVND (reference sequence). There are 15 residues in the CDR3. Deletions cut 6 bases from V and 3 bases from J, with 15 bases between. This chain uses TRBV19 with TRBJ1-5, with D maybe TRBD1 (6 bases). The material sequenced was PBMCs from the stem cell graft donor, taken from the stem cell graft. The TCR was taken from a human donor who donated a stem cell graft to a child with acute myeloid leukemia. DNA of the CDR3: TGTGCCAGTAGCTGGGGAACAGGGTCCAATCAGCCCCAGCATTTT. This codes for CASSWGTGSNQPQHF.